The following is a TCR beta chain sequence with its context. In the original analysis: Using reference gene primer amplification, nucleated cell counts were estimated. Sequencing was performed with immunoSEQ multiplex PCR; in TCRdb, only in-frame clones are kept and a portion is missing. V and J calls and clone size are those listed in that table; D and trimming were worked out from the DNA. This table holds 90,000 to 120,000 clones, over 65% found once. The CDR3 contains 19 residues. Germline V gives CDR1 KGHDR, CDR2 SFDVKD. V was pared by 6 bases and J by 0 bases, with 13 bases of the junction left unmatched. This entry comes from a study of blood T cell repertoires in COVID-19. Study-wide background: COVID-19 samples, acute and convalescent, were from the United States, Italy and Spain. From T cells, B-cell-depleted T cells, or PBMCs came the material, which was cDNA or gDNA.

The rearrangement uses TRBV24-1 and TRBJ1-5; 10 positions agree with TRBD1. What was sequenced was peripheral blood. This sequence was found in a man between 60 and 70 years old with acute or convalescent COVID-19. The CDR3 DNA is TGTGCCACCAGTTTTTGGGACAGGGGCGGGATAAGTAGCAATCAGCCCCAGCATTTT. Amino acids: CATSFWDRGGISSNQPQHF.